This note documents a single TCR beta chain sequence. Antigen unknown. This entry comes from a study of T-cell reconstitution after alpha-beta-depleted transplantation in children. It was with unique molecular identifiers that the TCRbeta library was prepared. Using its own MiXCR run on the PCR reads, TCRdb lists one record per CDR3 protein. Of hundreds of thousands of distinct CDR3 sequences in the sample, roughly 13% are singletons; the top ten hold 2.2%. Study-wide results and caveats: Some patients showed high day-60 TCRbeta diversity, which derived from surviving recipient T cells and thymic progenitors. T-cell counts and diversity at one year following transplant were attributed mainly to newly produced T cells. Expanded graft clones numbering several hundred reportedly gave rise to alpha-beta T cells about two months after transplant.

The length of the CDR3 is 15 residues. J is TRBJ2-7 and V is TRBV21-1. TRBV21-1 is reported as a pseudogene. The clonotype was recovered from a male patient under 18 who had a stem cell transplant for acute myeloid leukemia, so the T cells may come from the graft donor. Sequencing used PBMCs, mostly from graft donor cells, obtained 360 days after TCRalphabeta/CD19-depleted stem cell transplant. CDR3: CASSKRRRRTYEQYF. DNA of the CDR3: TGTGCCAGCAGCAAAAGGCGCAGGAGGACCTACGAGCAGTACTTC.